The 11 T cell receptor beta chains reported below all come from one sample, sequenced in a study of T cell responses to AZD1222 COVID-19 vaccine. Libraries were prepared by immunoSEQ multiplex PCR; TCRdb keeps only in-frame clonotypes and omits some of them. Of 75,000 to 90,000 clones listed, about 88% are singletons. The sample here was peripheral blood, taken on day 0 of AZD1222 vaccination. The receptors originated from an adult in good health.

Ten or more counts support this clone. CDR3 in amino acids: CAIPRDGSGNTIYF. For the CDR3, the DNA is TGTGCCATCCCCAGGGACGGGTCTGGAAACACCATATATTTT. This chain links TRBV6-5 with TRBJ1-3; D might be TRBD1 (5 bases). Between the trimmed V and J ends, which lost 10 bases and 1 base, there was a span of 14 bases. Per the germline V gene, CDR1 is MNHEY and CDR2 is SVGAGI. There are 14 residues in the CDR3.

The chain is built from TRBV7-9 and TRBJ2-1; D is undetermined. CDR1 and CDR2 (germline): SEHNR, FQNEAQ (reference sequence). The CDR3 extends over 13 amino acids. V was shortened by 6 bases and J by 4 bases, with 10 bases between the two germline ends. The CDR3 region is CASSSDPYNEQFF. Written as DNA, the CDR3 is TGTGCCAGCAGTTCGGACCCGTACAATGAGCAGTTCTTC. Variable domain in full (rest from reference TRBV7-9 and TRBJ2-1): DTGVSQNPRHKITKRGQNVTFRCDPISEHNRLYWYRQTLGQGPEFLTYFQNEAQLEKSRLLSDRFSAERPKGSFSTLEIQRTEQGDSAMYLCASSSDPYNEQFFGPGTRLTVL.

This chain uses TRBV27 with TRBJ1-5; D gene uncertain. Trimming took off 6 bases at V and 6 bases at J, with 12 bases between the two ends. Germline V gives CDR1 MNHEY, CDR2 SMNVEV (reference sequence). This CDR3 region has 13 residues. The CDR3, as DNA: TGTGCCAGCAGCGTTGTTCTAGGTCAGCCCCAGCATTTT. This sequence encodes CASSVVLGQPQHF.

This clone has just one count. The chain has TRBV2 and TRBJ2-7, with D perhaps matching TRBD2 (6 bases). Trimming stripped 7 bases from V and 4 bases from J, with 11 bases between. The length of the CDR3 is 12 residues. The germline V gene has CDR1 SNHLY and CDR2 FYNNEI. CDR3 nucleotide sequence: TGTGCCAGCACTCGGGACTTTTACGAGCAGTACTTC. Its protein product is CASTRDFYEQYF.

V is TRBV5-1 and J is TRBJ1-2; 7 positions match TRBD1. V lost 0 bases to trimming and J lost 4 bases; unmatched junction nucleotides: 3. The CDR3 loop spans 14 amino acids. Germline values: CDR1 SGHRS, CDR2 YFSETQ. The CDR3 DNA reads TGCGCCAGCAGCTTGGTTTCAGGGGGCTATGGCTACACCTTC. Its protein product is CASSLVSGGYGYTF.

This sequence joins TRBV19 and TRBJ1-1; 10 positions match TRBD1. After removal of 3 bases from V and 5 bases from J, the junction contained 3 bases not matched to a gene. CDR1 and CDR2 from the germline V gene are LNHDA and SQIVND (reference sequence). The CDR3 length is 14 residues. CDR3: CASSIRDRGTEAFF. The DNA of the CDR3 is TGTGCCAGTAGTATCAGGGACAGGGGAACTGAAGCTTTCTTT.

This chain connects TRBV5-6 to TRBJ2-1; TRBD2 matches at 11 bases. CDR1 is SGHDT, CDR2 YYEEEE, per germline. V shed 1 base, J shed 7 bases, and the junction held 4 bases outside the gene matches. The CDR3 runs 15 residues. CDR3 loop: CASSLTTSGGNEQFF. The CDR3, as DNA: TGTGCCAGCAGCTTGACCACTAGCGGGGGTAATGAGCAGTTCTTC.

V gene TRBV25-1 combines with J gene TRBJ1-1; D remains ambiguous. CDR1 and CDR2 from the germline V gene are MGHDK and SYGVNS. The CDR3 spans 11 residues. V was trimmed by 0 bases and J by 4 bases, leaving 0 bases between them. CDR3 coding DNA: TGTGCCAGCAGTGAATACACTGAAGCTTTCTTT. This gives the protein CASSEYTEAFF.

The rearrangement links TRBV7-6 to TRBJ2-3; the D gene is possibly TRBD2 (6 bases). Germline V gene sequence: CDR1 SGHVS, CDR2 FNYEAQ. This CDR3 contains 15 residues. V was trimmed by 1 base and J by 4 bases, leaving 12 bases between them. The CDR3 region has the DNA TGTGCCAGCAGCTTAGTGGCGGGAACGGCAGATACGCAGTATTTT. It specifies CASSLVAGTADTQYF.

In this sample, this clone turned up a few times. The chain joins TRBV7-2 to TRBJ2-7; possibly TRBD1 or TRBD2 for D (6 bases each). The CDR3 totals 17 residues. Germline loops: CDR1 SGHTA, CDR2 FQGNSA. Trimming pared 2 bases from V and 2 bases from J, leaving 19 bases between. The CDR3, as DNA: TGTGCCAGCAGCTTAAGGGGGGCAAGAGGGGATCCCTACGAGCAGTACTTC. Its protein product is CASSLRGARGDPYEQYF.

The rearrangement uses TRBV3-1 (or the pseudogene TRBV3-2) and TRBJ1-3; perhaps TRBD1 as D (6 bases). The CDR3 sequence is 13 residues long. Trimming shortened V by 1 base and J by 9 bases, and 10 bases separated the two germline ends. The germline CDR1 and CDR2 sequences are LGHDT and YNNKEL (reference sequence). CDR3 DNA sequence: TGTGCCAGCAGCCAAGGGGGGGCTGGCACCATATATTTT. Protein sequence: CASSQGGAGTIYF.